A selection of T cell receptor beta chains follows, all from one sample in a study of blood T cell repertoires in COVID-19. The protocol was immunoSEQ multiplex PCR, while the TCRdb copy is restricted to in-frame clones and leaves out a portion. The sample lists about 150,000 clones; roughly 84% were seen once. Sequenced material: peripheral blood. Source of these receptors: a man in his fifties or sixties with COVID-19, enrolled during active disease. The CDR3 runs from the conserved cysteine through the conserved F or W. A D gene is named only where the DNA matches it firmly. Expanded clones are given a class, and other clones once, few, many or no size at all.

abundance	v_gene	j_gene	d_gene	CDR3nt	CDR3aa
-	TRBV7-9	TRBJ2-1	-	TGTGCCAGTGGGAGACAAAGCTCCTACAATGAGCAGTTCTTC	CASGRQSSYNEQFF
-	TRBV7-9	TRBJ2-4	TRBD2	TGTGCCAGCAGTTCGGGACTAGCGGGGGGGTTAGCCAAAAACATTCAGTACTTC	CASSSGLAGGLAKNIQYF
-	TRBV3-1/TRBV3-2	TRBJ2-3	-	TGTGCCAGCAGCCCAGCAGGGGGCACAGATACGCAGTATTTT	CASSPAGGTDTQYF
-	TRBV29-1	TRBJ1-2	-	TGCAGCGTGGAACCCCCGGCAGGGGCCAACTATGGCTACACCTTC	CSVEPPAGANYGYTF
-	TRBV11-2	TRBJ2-1	TRBD1	TGTGCCAGCAGCTTAGCCGGGACAGGGGTGGATGAGCAGTTCTTC	CASSLAGTGVDEQFF
-	TRBV6-6	TRBJ1-6	-	TGTGCCAGCAGTTACGCCCCAGGGAATAATTCACCCCTCCACTTT	CASSYAPGNNSPLHF
-	TRBV4-3	TRBJ1-5	TRBD1	TGCGCCAGCAGCCAAGATTACGGACAGGGTGGCAATCAGCCCCAGCATTTT	CASSQDYGQGGNQPQHF
-	TRBV9	TRBJ1-5	-	TGTGCCAGCAGCCCAAGTACAAGCAATCAGCCCCAGCATTTT	CASSPSTSNQPQHF
-	TRBV3-1/TRBV3-2	TRBJ2-7	-	TGTGCCAGCAGCCGGTCTGGGCCTGGCTACGAGCAGTACTTC	CASSRSGPGYEQYF
-	TRBV7-9	TRBJ2-7	-	TGTGCCAGCAGCCAGGGGGTTGGAGGGTTCGGCGAGCAGTACTTC	CASSQGVGGFGEQYF
-	TRBV24-1	TRBJ1-2	-	TGTGCCACCAGTGTTTCAGGGAGGGACTATGGCTACACCTTC	CATSVSGRDYGYTF
-	TRBV4-3	TRBJ2-2	-	TGCGCCAGCAGCCCCTTAGACTATCCTGCCGGGGAGCTGTTTTTT	CASSPLDYPAGELFF
-	TRBV29-1	TRBJ1-1	-	TGCAGCGTTGTTTCAGGGAACACTGAAGCTTTCTTT	CSVVSGNTEAFF
-	TRBV7-6	TRBJ1-1	TRBD1	TGTGCCAGCAGCTACCGGACAGGGGAGGGCACTGAAGCTTTCTTT	CASSYRTGEGTEAFF
-	TRBV6-6	TRBJ1-1	-	TGTGCCAGCGGAAAGCAAGCAGGTGAGGCTTTCTTT	CASGKQAGEAFF
-	TRBV9	TRBJ1-4	TRBD1	TGTGCCAGCTCCAGGAGGGGGCCAGATGAAAAACTGTTTTTT	CASSRRGPDEKLFF
-	TRBV3-1/TRBV3-2	TRBJ1-1	-	TGTGCCAGCAGCCAAGAAGTACAGAGAGACAGTGAAGCTTTCTTT	CASSQEVQRDSEAFF
-	TRBV10-3	TRBJ2-3	TRBD2	TGTGCCATCCGGGGGGGAGGGGGGAGCACAGATACGCAGTATTTT	CAIRGGGGSTDTQYF
-	TRBV19	TRBJ2-1	-	TGTGCCAGTAGTATAGTTGCAGGGCCGAGTGAGCAGTTCTTC	CASSIVAGPSEQFF
-	TRBV19	TRBJ2-2	TRBD2	TGTGCCAGCTCCTTGGTGGGCGGGAGTTCGTCGGGCACCGGGGAGCTGTTTTTT	CASSLVGGSSSGTGELFF
-	TRBV4-3	TRBJ1-1	TRBD1	TGCGCCAGCAGCCCCCAGACAGGGATGAACACTGAAGCTTTCTTT	CASSPQTGMNTEAFF
-	TRBV18	TRBJ1-3	-	TGTGCCAGCTCACCAGAACAGGGTCCGTCTGGAAACACCATATATTTT	CASSPEQGPSGNTIYF
-	TRBV7-2	TRBJ2-2	-	TGTGCCAGCAGCTTAGGTGTCTACCCCGGGGAGCTGTTTTTT	CASSLGVYPGELFF
-	TRBV5-6	TRBJ1-2	-	TGTGCCAGCAGCTTGGGTCGTTTACAGAACTATGGCTACACCTTC	CASSLGRLQNYGYTF
once	TRBV7-9	TRBJ1-1	-	TGTGCCAGCAGCTTAGGGGAGGCGAACACTGAAGCTTTCTTT	CASSLGEANTEAFF
-	TRBV3-1/TRBV3-2	TRBJ1-5	TRBD1	TGTGCCAGCAGCCATGGGACAGGGGGCTATCAGCCCCAGCATTTT	CASSHGTGGYQPQHF